What follows describes a single TCR beta chain. The antigen is unknown. As to time point: cycle 4 day 1 (C4D1), after 6 weeks of nivolumab. Autologous stem cell transplantation was followed by relapse in every patient, and brentuximab vedotin exposure varied. The data were produced by immunoSEQ multiplex PCR, yet TCRdb's version contains in-frame clones alone and is incomplete. The profile shows around 20,000 clones, more than 75% of them singletons. This specimen comes from a study of PD-1 blockade in classical Hodgkin lymphoma. V trimming: 0 bases; J trimming: 5 bases; junction bases outside the gene matches: 2. Germline loops: CDR1 LNHNV, CDR2 YYDKDF (reference sequence). There are 15 residues in the CDR3. General study results and limits: With CD4+ cells, TCR diversity rose significantly by C4D1, but not with CD8+ cells. Those patients who began receiving nivolumab less than 1 year after ASCT had lower diversity, and they were excluded.

The sample in question was peripheral blood mononuclear cells (PBMCs), obtained before the fourth cycle of nivolumab. The chain carries TRBV15 and TRBJ2-3; 10 nucleotides match TRBD1. The source of this sequence is a human donor with classical Hodgkin lymphoma. The DNA for the CDR3 is TGTGCCACCAGCAGAGATGGGGACAGGGGAGATACGCAGTATTTT. It yields the protein CATSRDGDRGDTQYF.